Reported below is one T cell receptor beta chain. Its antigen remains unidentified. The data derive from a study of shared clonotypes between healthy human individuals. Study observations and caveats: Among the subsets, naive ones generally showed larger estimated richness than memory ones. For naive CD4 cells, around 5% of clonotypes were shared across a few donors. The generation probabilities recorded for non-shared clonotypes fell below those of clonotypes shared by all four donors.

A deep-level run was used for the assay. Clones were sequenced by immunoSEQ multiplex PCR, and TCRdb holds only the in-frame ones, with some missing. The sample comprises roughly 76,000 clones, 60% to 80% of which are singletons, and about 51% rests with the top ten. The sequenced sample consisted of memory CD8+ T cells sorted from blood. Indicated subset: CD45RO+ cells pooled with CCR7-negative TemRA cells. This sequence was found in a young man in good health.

As DNA, the CDR3 is TGTGCCAGCAGTAGAGACCTCAATCAGCCCCAGCATTTT. Residues: CASSRDLNQPQHF. J is TRBJ1-5 and V is TRBV28; unclear D gene. V was clipped by 5 bases and J by 3 bases, with 8 bases between them. This CDR3 comprises 13 residues. Germline CDR1 is MDHEN and CDR2 is SYDVKM.